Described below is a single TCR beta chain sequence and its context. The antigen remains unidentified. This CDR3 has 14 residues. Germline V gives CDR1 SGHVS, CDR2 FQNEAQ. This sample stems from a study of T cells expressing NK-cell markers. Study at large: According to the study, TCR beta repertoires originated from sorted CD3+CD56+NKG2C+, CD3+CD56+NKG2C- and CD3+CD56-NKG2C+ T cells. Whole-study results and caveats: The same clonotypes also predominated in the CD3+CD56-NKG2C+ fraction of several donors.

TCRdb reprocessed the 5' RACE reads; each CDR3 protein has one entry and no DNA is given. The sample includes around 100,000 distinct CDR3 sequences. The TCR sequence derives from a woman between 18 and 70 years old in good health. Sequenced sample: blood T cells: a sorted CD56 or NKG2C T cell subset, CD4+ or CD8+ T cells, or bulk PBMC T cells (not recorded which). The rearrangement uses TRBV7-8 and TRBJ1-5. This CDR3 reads CASSLDLDRQPQHF.